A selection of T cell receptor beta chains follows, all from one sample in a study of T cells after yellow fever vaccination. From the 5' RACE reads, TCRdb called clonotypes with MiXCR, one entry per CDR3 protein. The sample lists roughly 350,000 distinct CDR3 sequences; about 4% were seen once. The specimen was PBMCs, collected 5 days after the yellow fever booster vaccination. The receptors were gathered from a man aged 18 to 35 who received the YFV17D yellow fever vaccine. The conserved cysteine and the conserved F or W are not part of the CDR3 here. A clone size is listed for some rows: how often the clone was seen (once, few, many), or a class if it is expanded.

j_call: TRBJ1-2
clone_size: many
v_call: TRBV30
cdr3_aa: AYSPDYT

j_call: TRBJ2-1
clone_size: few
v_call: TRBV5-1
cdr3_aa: ASSLGIAEYNEQF

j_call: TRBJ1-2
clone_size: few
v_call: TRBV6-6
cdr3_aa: ASTSQGHGYT

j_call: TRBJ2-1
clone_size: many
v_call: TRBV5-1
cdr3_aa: ASSLGRGGYNEQF

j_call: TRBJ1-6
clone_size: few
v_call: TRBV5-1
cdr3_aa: ASRQGDSLGSPLH

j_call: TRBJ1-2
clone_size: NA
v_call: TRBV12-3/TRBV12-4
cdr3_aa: ASSWGTVATGYGYT

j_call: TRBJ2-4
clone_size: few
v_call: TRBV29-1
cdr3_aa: SGGGVENIQY

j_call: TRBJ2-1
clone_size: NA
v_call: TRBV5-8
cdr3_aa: ASSSQTRGEQF

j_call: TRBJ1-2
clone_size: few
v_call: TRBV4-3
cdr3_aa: ASTPGASPHYGYT

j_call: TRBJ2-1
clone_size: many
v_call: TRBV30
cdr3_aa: AWNKDRGYNEQF

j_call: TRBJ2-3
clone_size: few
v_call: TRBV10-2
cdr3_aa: ASSADIAGTTDTQY

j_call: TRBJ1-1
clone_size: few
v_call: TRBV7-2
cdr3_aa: ASSKDRMNTEAF

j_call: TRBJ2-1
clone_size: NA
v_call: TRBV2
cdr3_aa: ASSGTSGSLYNEQF

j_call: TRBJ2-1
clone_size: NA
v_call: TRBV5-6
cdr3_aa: ASSFGQLRGSYNEQF

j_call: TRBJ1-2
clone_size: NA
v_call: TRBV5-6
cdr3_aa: ASSFVRGAVFGYT

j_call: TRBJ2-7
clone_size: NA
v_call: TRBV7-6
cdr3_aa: ASSQRGQGSYEQY

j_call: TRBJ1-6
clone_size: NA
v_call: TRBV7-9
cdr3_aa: ASSLQVRSPLH

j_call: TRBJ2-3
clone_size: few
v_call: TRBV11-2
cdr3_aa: ASRSRLAGGRDTQY

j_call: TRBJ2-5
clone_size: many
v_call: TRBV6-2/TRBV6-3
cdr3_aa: ASSRSQGRETQY

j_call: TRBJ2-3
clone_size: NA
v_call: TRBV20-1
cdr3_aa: SAENRRGDTDTQY

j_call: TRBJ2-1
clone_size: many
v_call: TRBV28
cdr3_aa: ASNYPGAGNEQF

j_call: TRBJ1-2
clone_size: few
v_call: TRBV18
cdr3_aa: ASSPRSRANYGYT

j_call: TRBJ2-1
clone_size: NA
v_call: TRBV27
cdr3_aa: ASSAQGFRDEQF

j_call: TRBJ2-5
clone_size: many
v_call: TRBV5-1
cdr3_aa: ASSPAQETQY

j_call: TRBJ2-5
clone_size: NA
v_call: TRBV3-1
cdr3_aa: ASSQETSGHQETQY

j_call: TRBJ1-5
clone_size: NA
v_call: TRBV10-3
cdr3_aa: AISEDFLNQPQH

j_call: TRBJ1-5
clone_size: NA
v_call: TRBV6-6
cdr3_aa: ASSVDYIRQGGNSNQPQH

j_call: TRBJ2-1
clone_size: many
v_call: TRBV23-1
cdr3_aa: ASSRRDEQF

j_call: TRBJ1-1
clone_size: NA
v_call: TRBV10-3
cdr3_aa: AISALESRTEAF

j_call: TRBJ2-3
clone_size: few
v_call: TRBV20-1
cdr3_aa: SARVLRGGSPTDTQY

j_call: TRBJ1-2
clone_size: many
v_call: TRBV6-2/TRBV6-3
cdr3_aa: ASSYARGIYYGYT

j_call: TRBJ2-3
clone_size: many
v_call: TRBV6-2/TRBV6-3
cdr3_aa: ASTRLAGLRDTQY

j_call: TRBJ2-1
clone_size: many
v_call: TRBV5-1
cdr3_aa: ASSLGGGSYNEQF

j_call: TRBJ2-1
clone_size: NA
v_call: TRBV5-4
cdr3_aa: ASSLGATRDEQF

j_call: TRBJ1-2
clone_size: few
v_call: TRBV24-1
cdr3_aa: ATHLVLGGIYGYT

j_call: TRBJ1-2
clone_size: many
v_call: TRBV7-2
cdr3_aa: ASSLRDSYGYT

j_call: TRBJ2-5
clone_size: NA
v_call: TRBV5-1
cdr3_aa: ASSLAMSGMETQY

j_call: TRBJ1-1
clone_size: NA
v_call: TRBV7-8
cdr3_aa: ASSLSGVLYTEAF

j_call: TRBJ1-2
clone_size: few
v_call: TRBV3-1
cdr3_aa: ASSPRQDRGYGYT

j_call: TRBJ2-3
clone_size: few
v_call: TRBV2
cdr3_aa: ASSGTSGGKDTQY

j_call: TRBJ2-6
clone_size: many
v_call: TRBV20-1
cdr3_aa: SASINSRGQNNVLT

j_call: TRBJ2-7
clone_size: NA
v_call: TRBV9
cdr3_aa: ASSPGPLAGPYEQY

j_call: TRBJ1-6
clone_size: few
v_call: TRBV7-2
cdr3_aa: ASSFDRGGSPLH

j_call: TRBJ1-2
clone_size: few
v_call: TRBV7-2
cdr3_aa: ASSPSPNGYT

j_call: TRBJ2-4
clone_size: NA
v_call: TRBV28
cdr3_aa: ASSNVIRQGKAKNIQY

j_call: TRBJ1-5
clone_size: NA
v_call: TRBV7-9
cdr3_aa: ASSPEINQPQH

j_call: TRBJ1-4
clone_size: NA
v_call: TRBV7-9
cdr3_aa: ASSAGQEGEKLF

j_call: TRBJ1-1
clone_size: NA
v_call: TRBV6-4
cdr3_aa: ASSDSRNQGPAF

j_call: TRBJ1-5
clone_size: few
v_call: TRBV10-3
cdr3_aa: AISPRHMSGNQPQH